Listed here are 29 T cell receptor beta chains from one sample, sequenced in a study of metastatic and nonmetastatic thyroid tumors. None of the patients had undergone any treatment ahead of thyroid surgery. TCRdb reanalyzed the PCR reads with MiXCR. This table has some 31,000 clones, 15% to 20% appearing once. The sample was blood. These receptors originate from a female donor with papillary thyroid cancer or a benign thyroid nodule (not recorded which). Some clones in this sample may be carry-over from other donors' samples.

This clone was seen a handful of times. This chain joins TRBV19 and TRBJ2-7; tentative D call: TRBD1 (5 bases). Germline CDR1 and CDR2: LNHDA and SQIVND (reference sequence). The CDR3 spans 11 residues. Deletions cut 6 bases from V and 4 bases from J, with 7 bases between. The CDR3 DNA follows: TGTGCCAGTAGCTCAGGGTACGAGCAGTACTTC. As protein: CASSSGYEQYF.

Many counts were recorded for this clone. The gene calls are TRBV25-1 and TRBJ2-3, with a possible D match to TRBD2 (7 bases). Germline CDR1 and CDR2: MGHDK and SYGVNS. V shed 2 bases and J shed 4 bases, with 22 bases lying between them. The CDR3 sequence is 18 residues long. The CDR3 loop is CASSERHMGGGASDTQYF. In DNA, the CDR3 is TGTGCCAGCAGTGAACGCCATATGGGGGGGGGCGCATCAGATACGCAGTATTTT.

This clone came up a few times. This sequence joins TRBV15 and TRBJ2-7; possibly TRBD1 for D (5 bases). The CDR3 is 13 amino acids. Germline assignment: CDR1 LNHNV and CDR2 YYDKDF (reference sequence). V was trimmed by 6 bases and J by 4 bases, leaving 13 bases between them. CDR3 nucleotide sequence: TGTGCCACCAGGGACACCTCGGGTTACGAGCAGTACTTC. It specifies CATRDTSGYEQYF.

This chain joins TRBV5-1 and TRBJ1-1; no definite D call. CDR1 is SGHRS and CDR2 is YFSETQ in the germline V gene. The CDR3 runs to 16 residues. The V gene lost 0 bases and the J gene lost 5 bases, with 17 bases spanning the gap. In nucleotides, the CDR3 is TGCGCCAGCAGCTTGGACGTACTGGGAAGTGTTACTGAAGCTTTCTTT. Translating gives CASSLDVLGSVTEAFF.

There are a few counts of this clone. This same CDR3 is encoded by further DNA sequences in the sample. This rearrangement joins TRBV12-5 to TRBJ2-1; 9 bases align to TRBD2. The CDR3 totals 14 residues. In germline, CDR1 is LGHNT, CDR2 FRNRAP. V shed 5 bases, J shed 6 bases, and the junction held 5 bases outside the gene matches. The CDR3 DNA reads as TGTGCTAGTGGTAGCGGGGGGACAATCAATGAGCAGTTCTTC. Translating it yields CASGSGGTINEQFF.

This clone has a handful of counts. The chain links TRBV6-1 to TRBJ1-6; 8 nucleotides line up with TRBD1. The V and J ends lost 5 bases and 9 bases, in that order; junction bases with no gene match: 6. This CDR3 has 14 amino acids. CDR1 is MNHNS and CDR2 is SASEGT in the germline V gene. CDR3 sequence: CASSTGTGGSPLHF. The CDR3 bases are TGTGCCAGCAGTACCGGGACAGGCGGTTCACCCCTCCACTTT.

The chain carries TRBV6-2 or TRBV6-3 and TRBJ2-1; possible D gene TRBD1, 6 bases. Germline values: CDR1 MNHEY, CDR2 SVGEGT. The length of the CDR3 is 15 residues. Trimming pared 3 bases from V and 5 bases from J, leaving 14 bases between. CDR3 coding DNA: TGTGCCAGCAGTTATTTTCGAGGGGGAAACAATGAGCAGTTCTTC. It codes for CASSYFRGGNNEQFF.

J is TRBJ1-2 and V is TRBV9; unclear D gene. Germline CDR1 SGDLS, CDR2 YYNGEE. This CDR3 is 16 amino acids long. Trimming left V 0 bases short and J 2 bases short, with 14 bases between. This CDR3 reads CASSVGPTGENYGYTF. The CDR3 DNA sequence: TGTGCCAGCAGCGTAGGCCCCACCGGAGAGAACTATGGCTACACCTTC. The variable domain in full, completed from reference TRBV9 and TRBJ1-2, reads DSGVTQTPKHLITATGQRVTLRCSPRSGDLSVYWYQQSLDQGLQFLIQYYNGEERAKGNILERFSAQQFPDLHSELNLSSLELGDSALYFCASSVGPTGENYGYTFGSGTRLTVV.

Sample share makes this clone medium-sized. The J gene is TRBJ2-7, the V gene TRBV6-6; 11 bases are shared with TRBD2. This CDR3 contains 15 residues. Germline loops: CDR1 MNHNY, CDR2 SVGAGI (reference sequence). Trimming at V came to 0 bases and at J to 5 bases, leaving 3 bases not matched to a gene. CDR3 protein: CASSYSSLAGDEQYF. The CDR3 DNA reads as TGTGCCAGCAGTTACTCCTCACTAGCGGGGGACGAGCAGTACTTC.

In its sample, this clone was seen a few times. The chain has TRBV12-3 or TRBV12-4 and TRBJ1-2; TRBD1 might be the D (6 bases). V was cut by 7 bases and J by 4 bases, with 19 bases left in between. This CDR3 has 15 amino acids. The CDR3 loop is CASILWSGAFYGYTF. The CDR3 DNA is TGTGCCAGCATCCTATGGTCGGGGGCTTTCTATGGCTACACCTTC.

Many counts were recorded for this clone. The chain uses TRBV20-1 and TRBJ2-5, with a weak D call TRBD2 (6 bases). V lost 3 bases and J lost 2, with 16 bases in between. Germline lookup yields CDR1 DFQATT and CDR2 SNEGSKA (reference sequence). The CDR3 consists of 15 residues. The DNA for the CDR3 is TGCAGTGCTAGGTATTCCCGGGACTTACAAGAGACCCAGTACTTC. Translation: CSARYSRDLQETQYF.

On this clone itself: A read error is likely, as this CDR3 ends without the conserved phenylalanine or tryptophan. Here the CDR3 DNA reads TGCGCCAGCAGTGAGGGGGGCCGCTGGGATACGCAGTATTGT. Its translation: CASSEGGRWDTQYC. This sequence joins TRBV10-1 and TRBJ2-3, with D perhaps TRBD1 (6 bases). V was cut by 2 bases and J by 6 bases, with 12 bases left in between. Per germline, CDR1 WNHNN and CDR2 SYGVQD (reference sequence). The CDR3 length is 14 residues.

V usage is TRBV6-2 or TRBV6-3 and J usage is TRBJ1-2; TRBD1 aligns across 7 bases. From germline, CDR1 is MNHEY and CDR2 SVGEGT. With 10 bases clipped from V and 2 bases from J, the junction kept 4 bases outside the gene matches. The CDR3 has 12 amino acids. This CDR3 is CATSDRNYGYTF. CDR3 sequence (DNA): TGTGCCACCTCGGACAGGAACTATGGCTACACCTTC.

This clone was observed a few times. The V and J genes are TRBV12-3 or TRBV12-4 and TRBJ2-3; D possibly corresponds to TRBD2 (7 bases). V was trimmed by 10 bases and J by 2 bases, leaving 19 bases between them. CDR3 length: 15 residues. CDR3 amino acids: CAIRGGSANTDTQYF. CDR3 nucleotide sequence: TGTGCCATCCGCGGGGGCTCAGCTAACACAGATACGCAGTATTTT.

This clone appeared a single time. The chain links TRBV11-2 to TRBJ1-6, with 7 bases that match TRBD1. Germline lookup yields CDR1 SGHAT and CDR2 FQNNGV. The CDR3 spans 16 residues. The ends lost 5 bases at V and 9 bases at J; junction bases unmatched: 13. CDR3 nucleotide sequence: TGTGCCAGCAGCCCCAGGGGGGAGGGGCGACGTTCACCCCTCCACTTT. This sequence encodes CASSPRGEGRRSPLHF.

A remark on this clone: The junction and the germline gene differ at one end; a read error may be behind it. V usage is TRBV27 and J usage is TRBJ2-6; D not certain. The CDR3 is made up of 15 amino acids. Germline V CDR1 and CDR2: MNHEY, SMNVEV (reference sequence). The chain's CDR3 is CASSLTSVRATVLTF. CDR3 DNA sequence: TGTGCCAGCAGTTTAACGTCCGTTAGGGCCACCGTCCTGACTTTC.

The chain is built from TRBV6-1 and TRBJ1-2; a possible D gene is TRBD1 (6 bases). CDR1 and CDR2 (germline): MNHNS, SASEGT. CDR3 size: 17 residues. V was shortened by 7 bases and J by 4 bases, with 25 bases between the two germline ends. The CDR3 nucleotides are TGTGCCAGCAAGTGGGTAGGAGGACAGCCCCTAAGCTATGGCTACACCTTC. This sequence encodes CASKWVGGQPLSYGYTF.

This sequence joins TRBV6-1 and TRBJ2-2; D remains ambiguous. The CDR3 loop spans 13 amino acids. Trimming cost V 6 bases and J 4 bases, with 9 bases left between them. Germline assignment: CDR1 MNHNS and CDR2 SASEGT. The CDR3 reads CASRFGVTGELFF. CDR3 coding DNA: TGTGCCAGCAGATTTGGGGTCACCGGGGAGCTGTTTTTT.

The sample holds a few counts of this clone. This sequence joins TRBV6-5 and TRBJ1-2; no firm D call. Germline CDR1 reads MNHEY; CDR2 reads SVGAGI. The CDR3 is 14 residues long. V dropped 5 bases and J dropped 4 bases, with 14 bases sitting between them. In DNA, the CDR3 is TGTGCCAGCAGTACGCGCAGTAACCTCTATGGCTACACCTTC. Its translation is CASSTRSNLYGYTF.

This clone was detected a few times. One base away lies a much larger clone, so this may be a sequencing read error. CDR3 protein: CASSHSGGYNEQFF. CDR3 bases: TGCGCCAGCAGCCATAGCGGGGGCTACAATGAGCAGTTCTTC. The chain uses TRBV4-3 and TRBJ2-1; 9 positions agree with TRBD2. The CDR3 covers 14 residues. The V gene's germline CDR1 is LGHNA and CDR2 YSLEER. With 3 bases clipped from V and 3 bases from J, the junction kept 0 bases outside the gene matches.

This clone was seen many times. The genes are TRBV5-5 and TRBJ1-1; D is uncertain. Trimming stripped 4 bases from V and 3 bases from J, with 16 bases between. CDR1 is SGHKS and CDR2 is YYEKEE in the germline V gene (reference sequence). The CDR3 runs to 15 residues. The CDR3 reads CASSPPQDGYTEAFF. CDR3 coding DNA: TGTGCCAGCAGCCCGCCTCAGGACGGATACACTGAAGCTTTCTTT.

The chain is built from TRBV6-1 and TRBJ1-5; 10 nucleotides agree with TRBD1. The CDR3 spans 14 residues. With V trimmed by 5 bases and J by 6 bases, 4 bases remained unmatched. Germline assignment: CDR1 MNHNS and CDR2 SASEGT. CDR3: CASSPDRGSQPQHF. The DNA of the CDR3 is TGTGCCAGCAGTCCGGACAGGGGGAGTCAGCCCCAGCATTTT.

The chain has TRBV27 and TRBJ2-1, with D unresolved. Trimming pared 6 bases from V and 5 bases from J, leaving 11 bases between. The germline V gene encodes CDR1 MNHEY and CDR2 SMNVEV (reference sequence). The CDR3 length is 13 residues. In DNA, the CDR3 is TGTGCCAGCAGCCTTCAGCCTCACAATGAGCAGTTCTTC. It yields the protein CASSLQPHNEQFF.

This clone showed up many times. A read error may explain this, as a much larger clone is one base away. Other DNA sequences within the sample encode an identical CDR3. V gene TRBV10-3 combines with J gene TRBJ1-2; D gene uncertain. CDR3 size: 16 residues. V lost 3 bases and J 0 bases, leaving 14 bases between the germline ends. Per the germline V gene, CDR1 is ENHRY and CDR2 is SYGVKD. The CDR3: CAISEIPRRTNYGYTF. The CDR3 coding sequence is TGTGCCATCAGTGAAATTCCTAGGCGGACTAACTATGGCTACACCTTC.

This clone was observed a handful of times. The CDR3 spells CASSHRGVNEQYF. For the CDR3, the DNA is TGTGCCAGCTCCCACCGGGGGGTGAACGAGCAGTACTTC. This chain joins TRBV27 and TRBJ2-7, with 7 bases matching TRBD2. This CDR3 contains 13 residues. Germline CDR1 reads MNHEY; CDR2 reads SMNVEV (reference sequence). With V trimmed by 8 bases and J by 5 bases, 9 bases remained unmatched.

This clone was counted at least ten times. CDR3 in DNA: TGTGCCAGCAGGAACCTTAACTCCTACAATGAGCAGTTCTTC. It translates to CASRNLNSYNEQFF. The genes are TRBV6-2 or TRBV6-3 and TRBJ2-1; D ambiguous. The germline CDR1 and CDR2 sequences are MNHEY and SVGEGT. The CDR3 is 14 residues long. The ends were cut back, 6 bases at V and 0 bases at J, with 9 bases in the middle.

This clone was counted at least ten times. V usage is TRBV11-2 and J usage is TRBJ2-7, with D possibly being TRBD1 or TRBD2 (5 bases each). CDR1 and CDR2 (germline): SGHAT, FQNNGV. The CDR3 length is 13 residues. The V gene lost 4 bases and the J gene lost 5 bases, with 12 bases spanning the gap. As DNA, the CDR3 is TGTGCCAGCAGCTCCGGGACGTCTAACGAGCAGTACTTC. Amino acids: CASSSGTSNEQYF.

This clone was counted many times. The chain employs TRBV9 and TRBJ1-1; D not certain. Germline CDR1 and CDR2: SGDLS and YYNGEE. Trimming shortened V by 4 bases and J by 1 base, and 8 bases separated the two germline ends. The CDR3 spans 13 residues. Written as DNA, the CDR3 is TGTGCCAGCAGCTTCATCGAGAACACTGAAGCTTTCTTT. Its protein product is CASSFIENTEAFF.

V is TRBV3-1 and J is TRBJ1-5; 8 nucleotides align to TRBD1. In germline, CDR1 is LGHDT, CDR2 YNNKEL (reference sequence). This CDR3 has 14 amino acids. With 3 bases clipped from V and 6 bases from J, the junction kept 4 bases outside the gene matches. Written as DNA, the CDR3 is TGTGCCAGCAGCCAGCAGGGGGCGGGTCAGCCCCAGCATTTT. It yields the protein CASSQQGAGQPQHF. The full variable domain, with the rest looked up from reference TRBV3-1 and TRBJ1-5, is DTAVSQTPKYLVTQMGNDKSIKCEQNLGHDTMYWYKQDSKKFLKIMFSYNNKELIINETVPNRFSPKSPDKAHLNLHINSLELGDSAVYFCASSQQGAGQPQHFGDGTRLSIL.